A single sample is the source of the 25 T cell receptor beta chains below, sequenced in a study of T cell clonality in common variable immunodeficiency (dated by TCRdb to the mid-2010s). Study-wide findings and limitations: CVID TCRbeta sequences were reported to have fewer deletions and N-nucleotide insertions and to lack highly modified clones with 13 or more V deletions.

No antigens are known for them. The method was the immunoSEQ multiplex PCR assay. TCRdb carries this immuneACCESS record with in-frame sequences only. Its versions omit some clonotypes, under half of them owing to an unresolved V gene in the studies checked, with the rest unexplained. Listed for this sample are 30,000 to 35,000 clones, none observed only a single time. The biggest ten clones account for under 8.5% of the sample. Sequences were obtained from peripheral blood mononuclear cells. The source of these receptors is a human donor with common variable immunodeficiency.

A note on this clone: The read is 3 residues too short to cover the CDR3 end, so that end is filled in from the germline J gene. The chain has TRBV7-8 and TRBJ1-1; TRBD1 aligns across 7 bases. The germline CDR1 and CDR2 sequences are SGHVS and FQNEAQ. With 2 bases clipped from V and 2 bases from J, the junction kept 8 bases outside the gene matches. The CDR3 runs to 16 residues. CDR3 sequence reads: CASSLSPDRANTEAFF. CDR3 bases read: TGTGCCAGCAGCTTATCCCCTGACAGGGCCAACACTGAA.

A note on this clone: Sequencing ends 3 residues short of the CDR3 end; the germline J gene provides the rest. The V and J genes are TRBV2 and TRBJ1-2; possible D gene TRBD1, 5 bases. Trimming stripped 6 bases from V and 4 bases from J, with 9 bases between. The germline CDR1 and CDR2 sequences are SNHLY and FYNNEI. The CDR3 consists of 12 residues. CDR3 protein: CASSQGGYGYTF. The CDR3 DNA, read in part, is TGTGCCAGCAGCCAGGGTGGCTATGGC. Filled out from reference TRBV2 and TRBJ1-2, the complete variable domain reads EPEVTQTPSHQVTQMGQEVILRCVPISNHLYFYWYRQILGQKVEFLVSFYNNEISEKSEIFDDQFSVERPDGSNFTLKIRSTKLEDSAMYFCASSQGGYGYTFGSGTRLTVV.

Details on this clone: The CDR3 is cut off 3 residues early in the read; its end comes from the germline J gene. The chain uses TRBV7-2 and TRBJ2-7, with TRBD2 matching 11 bases. This CDR3 has 14 residues. Per germline, CDR1 SGHTA and CDR2 FQGNSA. V dropped 3 bases and J dropped 4; count of bases not matched to a gene: 2. The CDR3 spells CASSFPSGRYEQYF. The CDR3 DNA, read in part, is TGTGCCAGCAGCTTCCCTAGCGGGAGGTACGAG. The full variable domain, in which reference TRBV7-2 and TRBJ2-7 provide the parts outside the CDR3, is GAGVSQSPSNKVTEKGKDVELRCDPISGHTALYWYRQSLGQGLEFLIYFQGNSAPDKSGLPSDRFSAERTGGSVSTLTIQRTQQEDSAVYLCASSFPSGRYEQYFGPGTRLTVT.

This clone was picked up many times. The sequenced fragment ends 3 residues before the CDR3 boundary, so the rest is inferred from the germline J gene. The chain couples TRBV12-3 or TRBV12-4 to TRBJ2-2, with 7 bases aligning to TRBD1. This CDR3 comprises 14 residues. V trimming: 2 bases; J trimming: 7 bases; junction bases outside the gene matches: 4. CDR3 bases read: TGTGCCAGCAGTTTAACAGGGGCGGGCGGGGAG. Its translation is CASSLTGAGGE. The whole CDR3 protein is CASSLTGAGGELFF.

Many counts were recorded for this clone. The CDR3 end is not reached by the read, which stops 3 residues before it; the germline J gene fills it in. The gene calls are TRBV20-1 and TRBJ2-1; 10 nucleotides align to TRBD2. J was trimmed by 5 bases and V by 6 bases; bases with no gene match: 16. The CDR3 consists of 17 residues. Germline V lookup: CDR1 DFQATT, CDR2 SNEGSKA (reference sequence). This chain's CDR3 is CSADSTSGVVFNNEQFF. The covered CDR3 bases are TGCAGTGCGGACTCAACTAGCGGGGTTGTGTTTAACAATGAG.

This clone was detected ten times or more. The observed sequence ends 3 residues before the CDR3 terminus, with the missing tail filled in from the germline J gene. This chain joins TRBV20-1 and TRBJ1-4; 9 positions agree with TRBD1. The CDR3 runs to 13 residues. The V segment lost 6 bases and the J segment 8 bases; nucleotides outside the gene matches: 7. Germline CDR1 is DFQATT and CDR2 is SNEGSKA (reference sequence). The CDR3 loop is CSAPGTGSEKLFF. The sequenced part of the CDR3 DNA is TGCAGTGCCCCCGGGACAGGGAGCGAAAAA.

This clone was observed many times. A read error may account for a junction end that differs from germline. The read halts 3 residues ahead of the CDR3 end, with the missing end drawn from the germline J gene. The chain employs TRBV4-2 and TRBJ2-3; possibly TRBD2 for D (6 bases). Germline values: CDR1 LGHNA, CDR2 YNFKEQ. The CDR3 runs 14 residues. The CDR3 sequence is CASSQLAFQDTQYF. CDR3 DNA (partial): TGCGCCAGCAGCCAGCTAGCGTTCCAAGATACG.

This clone was counted many times. The read falls 3 residues short of the CDR3 end, and the missing part is taken from the germline J gene. The J gene is TRBJ2-3, the V gene TRBV18; D is unresolved. V dropped 5 bases and J dropped 2 bases, with 8 bases sitting between them. Germline CDR1 and CDR2: KGHSH and LQKENI. The CDR3 has 13 residues. The CDR3: CASSGLSTDTQYF. The part of the CDR3 DNA that was read is TGTGCCAGCTCAGGGCTATCCACAGATACG. Drawing the rest from reference TRBV18 and TRBJ2-3, the complete variable domain is NAGVMQNPRHLVRRRGQEARLRCSPMKGHSHVYWYRQLPEEGLKFMVYLQKENIIDESGMPKERFSAEFPKEGPSILRIQQVVRGDSAAYFCASSGLSTDTQYFGPGTRLTVL.

This clone occurred many times. The read comes to an end 3 residues before the CDR3 does, leaving the germline J gene to fill in the end. The rearrangement uses TRBV6-1 and TRBJ2-7; the match to TRBD1 covers 8 bases. This CDR3 comprises 16 residues. V shed 4 bases, J shed 2 bases, and the junction held 10 bases outside the gene matches. Germline lookup yields CDR1 MNHNS and CDR2 SASEGT. CDR3 residues: CASSGTGTGLTYEQYF. CDR3 bases read: TGTGCCAGCAGTGGAACCGGGACAGGACTTACCTACGAG.

This clone was observed at least ten times. The read terminates 3 residues ahead of where the CDR3 ends, so the germline J gene completes it. The chain uses TRBV23-1 and TRBJ2-7; 8 bases map to TRBD1. TRBV23-1 is an open reading frame, and its role is uncertain. V was pared by 2 bases and J by 1 base, with 7 bases of the junction left unmatched. The length of the CDR3 is 16 residues. CDR3 protein: CASSQNRGQESYEQYF. Partial CDR3 DNA: TGCGCCAGCAGTCAAAATCGGGGACAGGAGTCCTACGAG.

The table lists this clone with many counts. The junction and the germline gene differ at one end; a read error may be behind it. The read gets to within 3 residues of the CDR3 end, and the germline J gene fills in the rest. The V gene is TRBV4-2, the J gene TRBJ2-3; D gene unclear. CDR3 size: 15 residues. Germline V CDR1 and CDR2: LGHNA, YNFKEQ. Here the CDR3 reads CASSPGGSFTDTQYF. The sequenced part of the CDR3 DNA is TGCGCCAGCAGCCCGGGTGGTAGCTTTACAGATACG.

This clone was detected a few times. Since a far larger clone is one base different, this is likely a read error. The missing CDR3 end, 3 residues past where the read stops, is filled in from the germline J gene. The V call is TRBV7-9, the J call TRBJ1-6; D not certain. The CDR3 contains 14 residues. Per the germline V gene, CDR1 is SEHNR and CDR2 is FQNEAQ (reference sequence). The CDR3 region is CASSSRAGNSTLHF. Incomplete CDR3 DNA: TGTGCCAGCAGCTCTCGGGCGGGAAATTCAACC.

In this sample, this clone turned up a few times. The junction and the germline gene differ at one end; a read error may be behind it. The read halts 3 residues ahead of the CDR3 end, with the missing end drawn from the germline J gene. The rearrangement uses TRBV7-9 and TRBJ2-3, with TRBD2 as a possible D gene (6 bases). Germline loops: CDR1 SEHNR, CDR2 FQNEAQ (reference sequence). The CDR3 has 14 amino acids. This CDR3 is CASSLSTSKDTQYF. The CDR3 DNA, read in part, is TGTGCCAGCAGCTTAAGCACTAGCAAAGATACG.

Comment on this clone: Read data end 3 residues before the CDR3 end; the end is taken from the germline J gene. The sample carries other DNA sequences with the same CDR3. The chain has TRBV5-1 and TRBJ2-4, with 9 bases matching TRBD1. The V and J ends lost 2 bases and 6 bases, in that order; junction bases with no gene match: 6. This CDR3 comprises 15 residues. From germline, CDR1 is SGHRS and CDR2 YFSETQ. CDR3 residues: CASSFWGQGVNIQYF. CDR3 DNA, as far as it was read: TGCGCCAGCAGCTTTTGGGGACAGGGTGTAAACATT.

This clone was recorded at least ten times. The covered CDR3 bases are TGCGCCAGCAGCCCGACTGCTAACACTGAA. Amino acids: CASSPTANTE. The entire CDR3 sequence reads CASSPTANTEAFF. The rearrangement links TRBV5-1 to TRBJ1-1; no firm D call. With the read ending 3 residues before the CDR3 end, the germline J gene is used to fill in that end. The V gene's germline CDR1 is SGHRS and CDR2 YFSETQ. V lost 4 bases and J 2 bases, leaving 9 bases between the germline ends. The CDR3 runs to 13 residues.

Note on this clone: Coverage ceases 3 residues before the CDR3 finishes, and the germline J gene fills in the end. The rearrangement joins TRBV20-1 to TRBJ2-7, with unresolved D. Germline-derived CDR1 and CDR2 are DFQATT and SNEGSKA (reference sequence). The V gene lost 6 bases and the J gene lost 2 bases, with 11 bases spanning the gap. The CDR3 sequence is 12 residues long. The CDR3 here is CSAESKAYEQYF. Partial CDR3 DNA: TGCAGTGCCGAATCTAAAGCCTACGAG.

About this clone: The missing CDR3 end, 3 residues past where the read stops, is filled in from the germline J gene. The chain has TRBV7-6 and TRBJ1-3, with 7 bases that match TRBD1. The CDR3 is 16 amino acids. V was clipped by 1 base and J by 1 base; unmatched bases: 4. Germline V CDR1 and CDR2: SGHVS, FNYEAQ. The chain's CDR3 is CASSLEGGYSGNTIYF. Partial CDR3 DNA: TGTGCCAGCAGCTTAGAAGGGGGCTATTCTGGAAACACC.

This clone was detected only a few times. The CDR3 end falls 3 residues outside the read, so it is completed with the germline J gene. The rearrangement uses TRBV30 and TRBJ1-5; no reliable D call. CDR3 length: 12 residues. Trimming took 3 bases from V and 8 from J, leaving 11 bases between them. Germline lookup yields CDR1 GTSNPN and CDR2 SVGIG (reference sequence). The CDR3 here is CAWSEAGEPQHF. The part of the CDR3 DNA that was read is TGTGCCTGGAGCGAGGCGGGAGAGCCC.

Ten or more counts support this clone. The read is 3 residues too short to cover the CDR3 end, so that end is filled in from the germline J gene. This chain connects TRBV7-6 to TRBJ2-7; 9 bases match TRBD1. The ends lost 6 bases at V and 2 bases at J; junction bases unmatched: 2. The CDR3 covers 13 residues. Germline V CDR1 and CDR2: SGHVS, FNYEAQ. CDR3 sequence: CASSRDRAYEQYF. The CDR3 DNA, read in part, is TGTGCCAGCAGTCGGGACAGGGCCTACGAG.

Note on this clone: The observed sequence ends 3 residues before the CDR3 terminus, with the missing tail filled in from the germline J gene. V usage is TRBV5-1 and J usage is TRBJ2-2; 9 bases fit TRBD2. The ends lost 5 bases at V and 6 bases at J; junction bases unmatched: 20. The CDR3 is 19 residues long. Germline loops: CDR1 SGHRS, CDR2 YFSETQ. The CDR3 is CASRHMESGRTSSSGELFF. The part of the CDR3 DNA that was read is TGCGCCAGCAGGCACATGGAGAGCGGGAGGACCTCTAGTTCCGGGGAG.

Of note for this clone: The sequence runs out 3 residues before the end of the CDR3; the remainder is reconstructed from the germline J gene. The chain joins TRBV2 to TRBJ2-3; D is undetermined. The CDR3 runs to 13 residues. Germline V gene data show CDR1 as SNHLY and CDR2 as FYNNEI. V lost 2 bases to trimming and J lost 6 bases, with 9 bases between them. CDR3 in amino acids: CASSEFIGDTQYF. The sequenced part of the CDR3 DNA is TGTGCCAGCAGTGAATTCATAGGGGATACG.

This clone was seen a handful of times. The read ends 3 residues shy of where the CDR3 ends; the end is completed using the germline J gene. The chain employs TRBV7-8 and TRBJ1-2; no reliable D call. The ends were cut back, 1 base at V and 6 bases at J, with 12 bases in the middle. The CDR3 contains 14 residues. Germline V gene data show CDR1 as SGHVS and CDR2 as FQNEAQ. The CDR3 region is CASSLESRWNGYTF. CDR3 bases read: TGTGCCAGCAGCTTAGAGTCCAGGTGGAATGGC.

This clone was seen more than once but under ten times. With the read ending 3 residues before the CDR3 end, the germline J gene is used to fill in that end. The chain joins TRBV7-3 to TRBJ1-6; D is undetermined. This CDR3 spans 14 amino acids. Between the trimmed V and J ends, which lost 6 bases and 9 bases, there was a span of 15 bases. Germline-derived CDR1 and CDR2 are SGHTA and FQGTGA. CDR3 in amino acids: CASSESGNGSPLHF. The CDR3 bases that were read are TGTGCCAGCAGTGAGTCGGGGAACGGTTCACCC.

This clone was found many times. The read comes to an end 3 residues before the CDR3 does, leaving the germline J gene to fill in the end. This chain joins TRBV18 and TRBJ2-3, with TRBD1 matching 9 bases. The CDR3 is 15 residues long. The junction had 10 bases not matched to a gene; V was cut back by 6 bases and J by 6 bases. CDR1 is KGHSH, CDR2 LQKENI, per germline. CDR3 bases read: TGTGCCAGCTCGAACCGGGACAGGGTTATGGATACG. It encodes CASSNRDRVMDT. The full CDR3 is CASSNRDRVMDTQYF.

This clone was seen at least ten times. The read halts 3 residues ahead of the CDR3 end, with the missing end drawn from the germline J gene. This chain links TRBV6-4 with TRBJ2-1; a weak D match, TRBD2 (5 bases). Per germline, CDR1 MRHNA and CDR2 SNTAGT. The V and J ends lost 6 bases and 6 bases respectively, with 18 bases between them. This CDR3 is 15 amino acids long. The sequenced part of the CDR3 DNA is TGTGCCAGCAGCCCACAAAGCGGAACGGGCAATGAG. Translated: CASSPQSGTGNE. The CDR3 in full is CASSPQSGTGNEQFF.